This TCR beta chain was found in a study of OX40 agonist ivuxolimab in advanced cancers. General study results and limits: At 0.1 to 3.0 mg/kg, clonal expansion of CD4+ and CD8+ blood T cells had occurred by week 6.

This CDR3 is 16 amino acids long. Germline V gives CDR1 MNHEY, CDR2 SVGAGI. V dropped 2 bases and J dropped 4; count of bases not matched to a gene: 10. Prior autoimmune disease or systemic immunosuppression barred patients. As for this clone: The antigen remains undetermined.

Method: immunoSEQ multiplex PCR; TCRdb's copy keeps in-frame clones and lacks some. The table has approximately 84,000 clones, 85% to 95% seen once; the top ten hold approximately 2.9%. This sequence was found in an adult with an advanced solid tumor such as melanoma, head and neck, liver or kidney cancer. The material was CD4+ or CD8+ T cells sorted from blood, obtained in a trial of the OX40 agonist ivuxolimab. The chain uses TRBV6-5 and TRBJ1-2; TRBD1 matches 7 bases. CDR3 sequence (DNA): TGTGCCAGCAGTTACAGGGGGCGAGAAATCCCCTATGGCTACACCTTC. It encodes CASSYRGREIPYGYTF.